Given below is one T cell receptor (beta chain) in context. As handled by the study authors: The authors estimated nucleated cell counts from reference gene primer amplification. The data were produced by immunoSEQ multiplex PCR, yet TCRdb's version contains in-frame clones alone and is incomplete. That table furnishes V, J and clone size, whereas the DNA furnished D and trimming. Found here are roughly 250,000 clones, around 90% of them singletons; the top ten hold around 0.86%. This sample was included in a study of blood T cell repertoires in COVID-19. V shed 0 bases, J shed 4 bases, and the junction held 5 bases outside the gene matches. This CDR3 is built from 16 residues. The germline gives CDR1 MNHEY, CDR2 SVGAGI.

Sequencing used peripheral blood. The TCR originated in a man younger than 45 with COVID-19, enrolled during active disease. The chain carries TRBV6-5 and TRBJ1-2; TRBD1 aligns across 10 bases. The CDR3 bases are TGTGCCAGCAGTTACTCCCGGACAGGGGGTTCCTATGGCTACACCTTC. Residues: CASSYSRTGGSYGYTF.